This TCR beta chain is drawn from a study of breast tumors, draining lymph nodes, adjacent tissues. CDR1 is DFQATT and CDR2 is SNEGSKA in the germline V gene (reference sequence). V was pared by 0 bases and J by 11 bases, with 30 bases between. This CDR3 comprises 18 residues. Notes on the study in general: Tumors had less TCR diversity than lymph nodes, more than nontumor tissue.

Axillary draining lymph nodes of breast cancer patients supplied the node samples. Remarks on this clonotype: Antigen unknown.

MiXCR, run by TCRdb on the multiplex PCR reads, gives a single entry per CDR3 protein. The sample consists of about 200,000 distinct CDR3 sequences, roughly 31% of them appearing once. The chain joins TRBV20-1 to TRBJ2-3, with D perhaps being TRBD1 or TRBD2 (5 bases each). The origin of this receptor is a female donor with breast cancer. Some clones in this sample may be carry-over from other donors' samples. Sequences were obtained from axillary lymph node tissue. The CDR3 coding sequence is TGCAGTGCTAGAGACCCCGAAGGTTGGGGGAGAAGCTACAATGAGCAGTATTTT. Translating gives CSARDPEGWGRSYNEQYF.